A single sample gave rise to the 17 T cell receptor beta chains below, sequenced in a study of control samples from healthy donors and cancer patients. Method: immunoSEQ multiplex PCR; TCRdb's copy keeps in-frame clones and lacks some. This table holds about 150,000 clones, over 85% found once. Sequences were obtained from blood. These receptors all stem from a man in his forties or fifties in good health.

The chain links TRBV27 to TRBJ2-3; tentatively, D is TRBD2 (6 bases). Germline loops: CDR1 MNHEY, CDR2 SMNVEV (reference sequence). V dropped 3 bases and J dropped 5 bases, with 15 bases sitting between them. The CDR3 has 15 residues. The CDR3 is CASSFGRGGVDTQYF. The CDR3 DNA is TGTGCCAGCAGTTTCGGGCGGGGTGGGGTAGATACGCAGTATTTT.

Details on this clone: One junction end disagrees with the germline gene, perhaps due to a read error. CDR3 protein: CAWSDYYEQFF. The CDR3 region has the DNA TGTGCCTGGAGTGACTACTATGAGCAGTTCTTC. The chain is built from TRBV30 and TRBJ2-1, with no clear D. The CDR3 contains 11 residues. From germline, CDR1 is GTSNPN and CDR2 SVGIG (reference sequence).

With respect to this clone: An end of the junction does not agree with germline; a read error may underlie this. The chain combines TRBV7-7 with TRBJ1-3; D is unclear. The germline gives CDR1 SSHAT, CDR2 FNYEAQ (reference sequence). The CDR3 contains 14 residues. CDR3 loop: CASSRSRSGNTIYF. In DNA, the CDR3 is TGTGCTAGCAGCAGATCCCGCTCTGGAAACACCATATATTTT.

V and J are TRBV29-1 and TRBJ1-1; D may be TRBD1 (6 bases). Germline V gives CDR1 SQVTM, CDR2 ANQGSEA. The CDR3 sequence is 13 residues long. Trimming pared 4 bases from V and 3 bases from J, leaving 12 bases between. In nucleotides, the CDR3 is TGCAGCGTTGCCCTGGACAGACACACTGAAGCTTTCTTT. It yields the protein CSVALDRHTEAFF.

This clone was observed a handful of times. The CDR3 DNA reads TGTGCCAGCAGCCAAGATGGGAGACTCTACGAGCAGTACTTC. Its translation: CASSQDGRLYEQYF. This rearrangement joins TRBV3-1 (or the pseudogene TRBV3-2) to TRBJ2-7; a possible D gene is TRBD2 (5 bases). Germline V CDR1 and CDR2: LGHDT, YNNKEL (reference sequence). V was shortened by 0 bases and J by 3 bases, with 9 bases between the two germline ends. The CDR3 loop spans 14 amino acids.

This sequence joins TRBV6-5 and TRBJ2-7; 9 bases fit TRBD1. Germline loops: CDR1 MNHEY, CDR2 SVGAGI. CDR3 length equals 15 residues. V gave up 3 bases and J gave up 6 bases; unmatched junction bases: 9. DNA of the CDR3: TGTGCCAGCAGTTATCAAAACAGGGGGCTGCGCGAGCAGTACTTC. It yields the protein CASSYQNRGLREQYF.

The count of this clone is one. The V gene is TRBV3-1 (or the pseudogene TRBV3-2), the J gene TRBJ1-5; possible D gene TRBD1, 6 bases. Trimming took 4 bases from V and 2 from J, leaving 15 bases between them. This CDR3 is 16 amino acids long. The germline CDR1 and CDR2 sequences are LGHDT and YNNKEL (reference sequence). The CDR3 region is CASSPSQRGGNQPQHF. The CDR3 DNA reads as TGTGCCAGCAGCCCTAGTCAGAGGGGGGGCAATCAGCCCCAGCATTTT.

The rearrangement joins TRBV9 to TRBJ2-1; 9 bases line up with TRBD2. Germline assignment: CDR1 SGDLS and CDR2 YYNGEE. The CDR3 contains 15 residues. J was trimmed by 5 bases and V by 4 bases; bases with no gene match: 7. The CDR3 sequence is CASSLSGLANNEQFF. The DNA for the CDR3 is TGTGCCAGCAGCCTATCGGGACTAGCAAACAATGAGCAGTTCTTC.

This clone appeared once. The chain links TRBV28 to TRBJ1-4; TRBD1 agrees at 9 bases. The CDR3 runs to 15 residues. CDR1 and CDR2 from the germline V gene are MDHEN and SYDVKM. V shed 5 bases and J 8 bases; nucleotides not matched to a gene: 9. CDR3 loop: CASSIPGQGGEKLFF. The CDR3 bases are TGTGCCAGCAGTATACCGGGACAGGGAGGGGAAAAACTGTTTTTT.

V usage is TRBV28 and J usage is TRBJ1-3, with TRBD1 matching 10 bases. Per the germline V gene, CDR1 is MDHEN and CDR2 is SYDVKM. With 2 bases clipped from V and 7 bases from J, the junction kept 2 bases outside the gene matches. There are 14 residues in the CDR3. CDR3 residues: CASSLRQGANTIYF. As DNA, the CDR3 is TGTGCCAGCAGTTTAAGACAGGGGGCGAACACCATATATTTT.

The rearrangement joins TRBV27 to TRBJ2-7; possible D gene TRBD2, 7 bases. The V end was cut by 5 bases, the J end by 2 bases, with 19 bases between. The CDR3 contains 16 residues. In germline, CDR1 is MNHEY, CDR2 SMNVEV (reference sequence). This chain's CDR3 is CASSPTRGGEPYEQYF. As DNA, the CDR3 is TGTGCCAGCAGTCCCACAAGGGGGGGGGAGCCCTACGAGCAGTACTTC.

This chain joins TRBV29-1 and TRBJ1-1; no clear D gene. Trimming cost V 3 bases and J 2 bases, with 10 bases left between them. The CDR3 contains 13 residues. Germline V gene lookup returns CDR1 SQVTM and CDR2 ANQGSEA. In nucleotides, the CDR3 is TGCAGCGTTGATCCGGGGATAAACACTGAAGCTTTCTTT. Translation gives CSVDPGINTEAFF.

This chain uses TRBV11-1 with TRBJ2-3, with D perhaps matching TRBD2 (5 bases). This CDR3 is 15 amino acids long. Germline V gives CDR1 SGHAT, CDR2 FQDESV (reference sequence). The V end lost 5 bases, the J end lost 0 bases, and 12 bases lay between the germline ends. CDR3: CASSEGVSSTDTQYF. CDR3 DNA: TGTGCCAGCAGCGAGGGAGTATCCAGCACAGATACGCAGTATTTT.

V and J are TRBV10-1 and TRBJ2-3; the D gene is possibly TRBD1 (6 bases). The V gene lost 2 bases and the J gene lost 3 bases, with 12 bases spanning the gap. Germline-derived CDR1 and CDR2 are WNHNN and SYGVQD (reference sequence). The CDR3 is 15 residues long. CDR3 region: CASSERRQGTDTQYF. CDR3 DNA: TGCGCCAGCAGTGAGCGGCGGCAGGGGACAGATACGCAGTATTTT.

This chain links TRBV3-1 (or the pseudogene TRBV3-2) with TRBJ2-1, with unresolved D. Looked up from germline, CDR1 is LGHDT and CDR2 is YNNKEL (reference sequence). V was pared by 0 bases and J by 10 bases, with 7 bases between. The CDR3 extends over 12 amino acids. The CDR3 nucleotides are TGTGCCAGCAGCCAAGAAGGACCCGAGCAGTTCTTC. This encodes CASSQEGPEQFF.

This chain uses TRBV29-1 with TRBJ2-7, with TRBD1 identical over 9 bases. Germline CDR1 SQVTM, CDR2 ANQGSEA. The CDR3 contains 12 residues. Unmatched junction bases numbered 2, after V lost 5 bases and J lost 3 bases. CDR3 coding DNA: TGCAGCGTTACGGGACAGGGCTACGAGCAGTACTTC. Its protein product is CSVTGQGYEQYF.

The rearrangement joins TRBV5-1 to TRBJ1-1, with D possibly being TRBD1 (6 bases). CDR1 is SGHRS and CDR2 is YFSETQ in the germline V gene. Between the trimmed V and J ends, which lost 5 bases and 0 bases, there was a span of 11 bases. CDR3 size: 14 residues. The CDR3 here is CASREGGLNTEAFF. The CDR3 DNA reads as TGCGCCAGCAGAGAGGGGGGGCTGAACACTGAAGCTTTCTTT.